One and the same sample provided the 2 T cell receptor beta chains below, sequenced in a study of T cells expressing NK-cell markers. TCRdb re-called the 5' RACE reads, yielding one record per CDR3 amino acid sequence without DNA. This listing includes almost 450,000 distinct CDR3 sequences. What was sequenced was blood T cells: a sorted CD56 or NKG2C T cell subset, CD4+ or CD8+ T cells, or bulk PBMC T cells (not recorded which). These TCRs come from a woman between 18 and 69 years old in good health.

The rearrangement links TRBV19 to TRBJ2-1; TCRdb names TRBD2, which stays unverified in the absence of DNA. This CDR3 spans 17 amino acids. CDR1 is LNHDA, CDR2 SQIVND, per germline (reference sequence). The CDR3 region is CASSASGRGSSYNEQFF. Using reference TRBV19 and TRBJ2-1 for the parts outside the CDR3, the full variable domain is DGGITQSPKYLFRKEGQNVTLSCEQNLNHDAMYWYRQDPGQGLRLIYYSQIVNDFQKGDIAEGYSVSREKKESFPLTVTSAQKNPTAFYLCASSASGRGSSYNEQFFGPGTRLTVL.

The rearrangement uses TRBV10-3 and TRBJ1-1; the D call from TCRdb, TRBD1, cannot be confirmed without DNA. The CDR3 covers 13 residues. The germline V gene has CDR1 ENHRY and CDR2 SYGVKD. CDR3 amino acids: CAISQDRGDEAFF.